One and the same sample provided the 17 T cell receptor beta chains below, sequenced in a study of shared clonotypes between healthy human individuals. Produced via immunoSEQ multiplex PCR; TCRdb's table is partial and in-frame only. Of some 500,000 clones listed, 95% to 97% are singletons. The sample consisted of naive CD4+ T cells sorted from blood. As to subset: CD45RA+ positively selected. The receptors stem from a woman aged 25 to 39 in good health.

J is TRBJ1-5 and V is TRBV5-8, with 8 positions matching TRBD1. This CDR3 contains 14 residues. V lost 4 bases to trimming and J lost 4 bases; unmatched junction nucleotides: 4. Germline V gives CDR1 SGHTS, CDR2 YDEGEE. The CDR3 spells CASSLRTGNQPQHF. DNA of the CDR3: TGTGCCAGCAGCCTAAGGACAGGGAATCAGCCCCAGCATTTT.

The chain uses TRBV6-6 and TRBJ2-1; no definite D call. With 0 bases removed from V and 0 bases from J, the gap between germline ends came to 6 bases. This CDR3 spans 15 amino acids. The germline gives CDR1 MNHNY, CDR2 SVGAGI (reference sequence). The CDR3 DNA reads TGTGCCAGCAGTTACTCAACAAGCTCCTACAATGAGCAGTTCTTC. Translation: CASSYSTSSYNEQFF.

In DNA, the CDR3 is TGCGCCAGCAGCTTGGCGGGCTGGAGCCTGAATTACAATGAGCAGTTCTTC. Amino acids: CASSLAGWSLNYNEQFF. This sequence joins TRBV5-1 and TRBJ2-1, with D uncertain. The CDR3 consists of 17 residues. Germline V gene data show CDR1 as SGHRS and CDR2 as YFSETQ. Trimming left V 0 bases short and J 4 bases short, with 17 bases between.

The chain has TRBV9 and TRBJ1-1; no reliable D call. The CDR3 totals 14 residues. Trimming left V 4 bases short and J 6 bases short, with 16 bases between. In germline, CDR1 is SGDLS, CDR2 YYNGEE. The CDR3 sequence: CASSLVSYGAEAFF. The CDR3 DNA reads as TGTGCCAGCAGCCTCGTCAGCTACGGCGCTGAAGCTTTCTTT.

A single count supports this clone. V usage is TRBV2 and J usage is TRBJ2-1, with 8 bases matching TRBD1. Germline values: CDR1 SNHLY, CDR2 FYNNEI. There are 14 residues in the CDR3. Written as DNA, the CDR3 is TGTGCTCCTAGACAGGGGCTTGCCTACAATGAGCAGTTCTTC. Protein product: CAPRQGLAYNEQFF.

The chain employs TRBV10-1 and TRBJ1-1; no clear D. V shed 3 bases and J shed 10 bases, with 18 bases lying between them. The CDR3 runs 14 residues. CDR1 is WNHNN and CDR2 is SYGVQD in the germline V gene (reference sequence). CDR3 DNA sequence: TGCGCCAGCAGTGAAGGGTTCGGCGGATTAGGAGCTTTCTTT. Its protein product is CASSEGFGGLGAFF.

The rearrangement uses TRBV19 and TRBJ2-7, with D perhaps TRBD1 or TRBD2 (5 bases each). Germline V CDR1 and CDR2: LNHDA, SQIVND (reference sequence). The CDR3 spans 16 residues. Trimming stripped 1 base from V and 5 bases from J, with 18 bases between. CDR3 amino acids: CASSIGPTGLRDEQYF. CDR3 bases: TGTGCCAGTAGTATAGGTCCTACAGGTTTGAGGGACGAGCAGTACTTC.

CDR3 residues: CASSILGGSDTEAFF. For the CDR3, the DNA is TGTGCCAGCAGCATCCTAGGGGGGAGCGACACTGAAGCTTTCTTT. V usage is TRBV9 and J usage is TRBJ1-1; possible D gene TRBD1, 6 bases. Germline assignment: CDR1 SGDLS and CDR2 YYNGEE. Trimming cost V 4 bases and J 3 bases, with 16 bases left between them. The CDR3 consists of 15 residues.

The chain combines TRBV13 with TRBJ2-1, with 7 bases matching TRBD2. V lost 7 bases to trimming and J lost 4 bases; unmatched junction nucleotides: 10. The germline gives CDR1 PRHDT, CDR2 FYEKMQ (reference sequence). This CDR3 spans 15 amino acids. Here the CDR3 DNA reads TGTGCCAGCACCCCCCGGGAGGTCGTTTACAATGAGCAGTTCTTC. Its protein is CASTPREVVYNEQFF.

V usage is TRBV6-5 and J usage is TRBJ1-3, with a tentative D call TRBD1 (6 bases). Between the trimmed V and J ends, which lost 5 bases and 0 bases, there was a span of 11 bases. CDR1 is MNHEY, CDR2 SVGAGI, per germline. This CDR3 spans 15 amino acids. CDR3 protein: CASSRTAFSGNTIYF. The CDR3 nucleotides read TGTGCCAGCAGTAGGACAGCCTTCTCTGGAAACACCATATATTTT.

The DNA for the CDR3 is TGTGCCAGTGGCACCGCACTGGGTAGCGCTGAAGCTTTCTTT. Protein: CASGTALGSAEAFF. The chain couples TRBV19 to TRBJ1-1; no firm D call. Trimming left V 8 bases short and J 6 bases short, with 19 bases between. The length of the CDR3 is 14 residues. Germline CDR1 reads LNHDA; CDR2 reads SQIVND (reference sequence).

This rearrangement joins TRBV5-4 to TRBJ2-7; 9 bases map to TRBD1. The germline V gene has CDR1 SGHNT and CDR2 YYREEE (reference sequence). This CDR3 contains 15 residues. V lost 4 bases, J lost 4 bases, and 9 bases stayed unmatched. The DNA for the CDR3 is TGTGCCAGCAGCCATGGACAGGGGACGGGTTACGAGCAGTACTTC. This translates into CASSHGQGTGYEQYF.

The genes are TRBV18 and TRBJ2-3; a possible D gene is TRBD2 (6 bases). Germline assignment: CDR1 KGHSH and CDR2 LQKENI. V shed 3 bases and J shed 4 bases, with 14 bases lying between them. The CDR3 runs 15 residues. The CDR3 DNA reads as TGTGCCAGCTCACCTCGGCGGGATGGATCAGATACGCAGTATTTT. The encoded protein is CASSPRRDGSDTQYF.

The V gene is TRBV19, the J gene TRBJ1-1; D is ambiguous. Trimming pared 5 bases from V and 3 bases from J, leaving 4 bases between. CDR1 is LNHDA, CDR2 SQIVND, per germline (reference sequence). The CDR3 is 11 amino acids. The CDR3, as DNA: TGTGCCAGTAGTGCCTACACTGAAGCTTTCTTT. This codes for CASSAYTEAFF.

The rearrangement links TRBV28 to TRBJ2-7; 12 bases match TRBD2. The germline gives CDR1 MDHEN, CDR2 SYDVKM. The CDR3 has 14 amino acids. With V trimmed by 10 bases and J by 5 bases, 9 bases remained unmatched. The CDR3 is CATETSGRDNEQYF. The CDR3 bases are TGTGCCACCGAGACTAGCGGGAGAGACAACGAGCAGTACTTC.

The J gene is TRBJ2-7, the V gene TRBV18; 13 bases map to TRBD2. Trimming took 3 bases from V and 3 from J; bases not matched to a gene: 8. CDR1 is KGHSH and CDR2 is LQKENI in the germline V gene. This CDR3 has 17 amino acids. This CDR3 is CASSPRGLAGVVYEQYF. The DNA of the CDR3 is TGTGCCAGCTCACCCAGAGGACTAGCGGGAGTCGTCTACGAGCAGTACTTC.

The chain is built from TRBV2 and TRBJ1-6, with 7 bases fitting TRBD1. V lost 6 bases and J lost 9; bases outside the gene matches: 5. Per the germline V gene, CDR1 is SNHLY and CDR2 is FYNNEI. CDR3 length equals 13 residues. The CDR3 protein is CASRGTVISPLHF. The CDR3 nucleotides read TGTGCCAGCAGAGGGACAGTCATTTCACCCCTCCACTTT.